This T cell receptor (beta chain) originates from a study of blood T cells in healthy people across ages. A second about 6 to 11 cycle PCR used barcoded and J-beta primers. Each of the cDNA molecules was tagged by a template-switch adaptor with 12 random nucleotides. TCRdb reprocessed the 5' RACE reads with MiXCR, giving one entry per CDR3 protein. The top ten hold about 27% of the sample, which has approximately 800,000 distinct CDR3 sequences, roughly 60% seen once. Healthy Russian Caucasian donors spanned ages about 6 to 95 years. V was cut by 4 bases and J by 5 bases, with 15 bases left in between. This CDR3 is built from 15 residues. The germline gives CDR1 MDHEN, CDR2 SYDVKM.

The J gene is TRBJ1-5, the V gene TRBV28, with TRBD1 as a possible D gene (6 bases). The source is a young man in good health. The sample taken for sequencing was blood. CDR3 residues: CASSSDPRQDQPQHF. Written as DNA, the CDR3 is TGTGCCAGCAGTTCCGACCCACGACAGGATCAGCCCCAGCATTTT.